A single TCR beta chain is shown here with its context. The target antigen is unknown. These data originate in a study of CD8+ T cells in alopecia areata. Whole-study context: Once tofacitinib had been taken for 6 to 18 months, 6 months off drug followed.

Documented treatment: oral pan-JAK inhibitor, 5-10 mg twice daily. Trimming stripped 3 bases from V and 0 bases from J, with 6 bases between. Germline values: CDR1 LNHDA, CDR2 SQIVND (reference sequence). The CDR3 runs to 14 residues. Isolated RNA was reverse transcribed into cDNA used as the sequencing template. This table comes from immunoSEQ multiplex PCR, and its TCRdb copy is limited to in-frame clones, with some not included. The repertoire holds some 180,000 clones, 51% seen once, with 10% in the top ten. Study-level findings and limits: Persistence during tofacitinib was seen for many expanded lesional clones in scalp and blood.

The source of this sequence is a human donor with alopecia areata. The sample here was CD8+ T cells sorted from blood, taken around week 54, from a patient treated with tofacitinib. The V gene is TRBV19, the J gene TRBJ1-3; D remains ambiguous. In nucleotides, the CDR3 is TGTGCCAGTAGTATGGGCGCCTCTGGAAACACCATATATTTT. It specifies CASSMGASGNTIYF. The full variable domain, completed using reference TRBV19 and TRBJ1-3, is DGGITQSPKYLFRKEGQNVTLSCEQNLNHDAMYWYRQDPGQGLRLIYYSQIVNDFQKGDIAEGYSVSREKKESFPLTVTSAQKNPTAFYLCASSMGASGNTIYFGEGSWLTVV.